The sequence of this T cell receptor (beta chain) was determined in a study of T cells expressing NK-cell markers. Overall study: The sequencing cohort of eight donors included seven HCMV-seropositive individuals and one seronegative individual.

Making the TCR beta cDNA relied on 5'RACE template switching with UMIs. TCRdb processed the 5' RACE reads again and assigns one entry to each CDR3 protein, with no DNA. The ten top clones account for about 4.2%, within a sample of about 260,000 distinct CDR3 sequences. The sequence was collected from a woman between 18 and 70 years old in good health. Sequenced input: blood T cells: a sorted CD56 or NKG2C T cell subset, CD4+ or CD8+ T cells, or bulk PBMC T cells (not recorded which).

CDR3 sequence reads: CASSLRREDAQYF. This chain connects TRBV7-2 to TRBJ2-5; TCRdb calls TRBD2, which cannot be checked without DNA. Germline V lookup: CDR1 SGHTA, CDR2 FQGNSA. This CDR3 is built from 13 residues.